The rows below give T cell receptor beta chains drawn from one sample of a study of blood T cell repertoires in COVID-19. Using immunoSEQ multiplex PCR, the repertoire was profiled, and TCRdb retains in-frame clones only, with some absent. This sample has about 210,000 clones, with roughly 85% found just once. Sample: peripheral blood. These receptors originate from a woman aged 70-85 years with COVID-19, enrolled during active disease. Both conserved end residues are part of each CDR3. D genes are given only for firm matches. Size values are once, few and many counts, or a class for expanded clones, and some rows have none.

d_gene	v_gene	abundance	j_gene	CDR3aa	CDR3nt
.	TRBV2	.	TRBJ1-2	CASRDSYGYTF	TGTGCCAGCAGGGACAGCTATGGCTACACCTTC
TRBD2	TRBV10-3	.	TRBJ2-4	CAISESRTSGRDNIQYF	TGTGCCATCAGTGAGTCTAGGACTAGCGGGAGGGATAACATTCAGTACTTC
TRBD2	TRBV20-1	.	TRBJ2-7	CSASARLATSYEQYF	TGCAGTGCTAGTGCGAGACTAGCGACGTCCTACGAGCAGTACTTC
TRBD2	TRBV13	once	TRBJ2-3	CASSLGLAGGLGDTQYF	TGTGCCAGCAGCTTAGGACTAGCGGGAGGTCTCGGAGATACGCAGTATTTT
TRBD1	TRBV19	.	TRBJ1-4	CASSSPGTGNEKLFF	TGTGCCAGTAGTTCACCCGGGACAGGGAATGAAAAACTGTTTTTT
.	TRBV5-5	.	TRBJ2-1	CASSLASLGYNEQFF	TGTGCCAGCAGCTTGGCTAGCTTAGGGTACAATGAGCAGTTCTTC
TRBD1	TRBV19	.	TRBJ1-2	CATALGQRYGYTF	TGTGCCACCGCCCTGGGACAGAGATATGGCTACACCTTC
TRBD1	TRBV19	.	TRBJ1-6	CASSQTGENSPLHF	TGTGCCAGTAGTCAGACAGGGGAGAATTCACCCCTCCACTTT
.	TRBV7-5	few	TRBJ2-5	CARSFSGAGETQYF	TGTGCCAGAAGCTTTAGCGGAGCGGGGGAGACCCAGTACTTC
TRBD1	TRBV24-1	few	TRBJ2-2	CATSPPGTGGTGELFF	TGTGCCACCAGTCCCCCCGGGACAGGGGGCACCGGGGAGCTGTTTTTT
.	TRBV7-8	.	TRBJ1-6	CASSLSGSSYNSPLHF	TGTGCCAGCAGCTTATCGGGTAGCTCCTATAATTCACCCCTCCACTTT
TRBD2	TRBV9	.	TRBJ2-3	CASSVDSGVPDTQYF	TGTGCCAGCAGCGTAGATAGCGGGGTTCCAGATACGCAGTATTTT
.	TRBV5-1	few	TRBJ1-1	CASSLWGRGTEAFF	TGCGCCAGCAGCTTATGGGGGAGGGGGACTGAAGCTTTCTTT
.	TRBV20-1	.	TRBJ1-5	CSASSGTNNQPQHF	TGCAGTGCTAGTTCCGGGACAAATAATCAGCCCCAGCATTTT
TRBD1	TRBV27	.	TRBJ1-5	CASSLTGGVSNQPQHF	TGTGCCAGCAGCCTGACAGGGGGCGTCAGCAATCAGCCCCAGCATTTT
.	TRBV4-1	.	TRBJ1-2	CASSQEQGANYGYTF	TGCGCCAGCAGCCAAGAACAGGGAGCTAACTATGGCTACACCTTC
.	TRBV11-2	.	TRBJ1-3	CASSPDRIGNTIYF	TGTGCCAGCAGCCCAGACAGGATTGGAAACACCATATATTTT
.	TRBV5-8	.	TRBJ2-4	CASSLDGGIAKNIQYF	TGTGCCAGCAGCCTTGATGGCGGGATAGCCAAAAACATTCAGTACTTC
.	TRBV5-1	.	TRBJ1-6	CASSLAAGHFNSPLHF	TGCGCCAGCAGCTTGGCCGCAGGGCATTTTAATTCACCCCTCCACTTT
.	TRBV3-1/TRBV3-2	.	TRBJ2-3	CASSHRGFGTDTQYF	TGTGCCAGCAGCCATAGAGGGTTTGGCACAGATACGCAGTATTTT
.	TRBV6-5	.	TRBJ2-5	CASSYSSEETQYF	TGTGCCAGCAGTTACTCGAGCGAGGAGACCCAGTACTTC
TRBD1	TRBV7-2	.	TRBJ2-7	CASSLRPGQGANEQYF	TGTGCCAGCAGCCTGAGACCGGGACAGGGGGCCAACGAGCAGTACTTC
.	TRBV19	.	TRBJ1-5	CASSIAGGNQPQHF	TGTGCCAGTAGTATTGCAGGGGGCAATCAGCCCCAGCATTTT
TRBD2	TRBV7-9	.	TRBJ2-1	CASGQAGGHYNEQFF	TGTGCCAGCGGACAAGCGGGAGGGCACTACAATGAGCAGTTCTTC
TRBD2	TRBV5-1	.	TRBJ2-2	CASSPTGAGGTGELFF	TGCGCCAGCAGCCCCACGGGAGCGGGGGGAACCGGGGAGCTGTTTTTT
TRBD2	TRBV2	.	TRBJ2-5	CASMKGVAGFGETQYF	TGTGCCAGCATGAAGGGGGTAGCGGGGTTTGGGGAGACCCAGTACTTC
.	TRBV11-1	.	TRBJ2-2	CASSLRVNTGELFF	TGTGCCAGCAGCTTGCGGGTCAACACCGGGGAGCTGTTTTTT
.	TRBV7-2	few	TRBJ2-7	CASSLDSGGTYEQYF	TGTGCCAGCAGCTTAGATAGCGGTGGGACCTACGAGCAGTACTTC
TRBD1	TRBV7-9	.	TRBJ1-4	CASSPGRWGQKFGELFF	TGTGCCAGCAGTCCTGGGCGGTGGGGACAGAAGTTCGGAGAACTGTTTTTT
TRBD1	TRBV5-1	.	TRBJ1-6	CASSPGTGSNSPLHF	TGCGCCAGCAGCCCAGGGACAGGGAGTAATTCACCCCTCCACTTT
TRBD1	TRBV3-1/TRBV3-2	.	TRBJ1-6	CASSPFQGGNSPLHF	TGTGCCAGCAGCCCATTCCAGGGGGGCAATTCACCCCTCCACTTT
.	TRBV11-3	.	TRBJ1-5	CASSLVPGDSNQPQHF	TGTGCCAGCAGCTTAGTTCCCGGAGATAGCAATCAGCCCCAGCATTTT
TRBD1	TRBV7-9	.	TRBJ1-2	CASSSGQGGRYGYTF	TGTGCCAGCAGCTCCGGACAGGGGGGGAGGTATGGCTACACCTTC
.	TRBV5-1	.	TRBJ1-1	CASSYRDGNTEAFF	TGCGCCAGCAGCTACAGGGATGGTAACACTGAAGCTTTCTTT
.	TRBV11-3	.	TRBJ2-7	CASSQLSLSGVEQYF	TGTGCCAGCAGCCAGCTTAGTTTATCGGGGGTCGAGCAGTACTTC
.	TRBV25-1	once	TRBJ1-1	CASSGPSGLNTEAFF	TGTGCCAGCAGTGGCCCCTCAGGGTTGAACACTGAAGCTTTCTTT
.	TRBV5-4	.	TRBJ1-2	CASSLRGGNYGYTF	TGTGCCAGCAGCTTGCGGGGGGGGAACTATGGCTACACCTTC
TRBD2	TRBV5-4	.	TRBJ2-1	CASSSRRAGVGNEQFF	TGTGCCAGCAGCTCCCGACGAGCGGGGGTAGGCAATGAGCAGTTCTTC
.	TRBV7-2	.	TRBJ1-6	CASSSTRIYNSPLHF	TGTGCCAGCAGCTCAACGCGGATTTATAATTCACCCCTCCACTTT
.	TRBV19	.	TRBJ1-1	CASSISGGGNTEAFF	TGTGCCAGTAGTATTTCTGGGGGCGGCAACACTGAAGCTTTCTTT
TRBD1	TRBV24-1	.	TRBJ2-3	CATSDRRTGTDTQYF	TGTGCCACCAGTGATCGACGGACAGGGACAGATACGCAGTATTTT